These 15 T cell receptor beta chains originate from one sample sequenced in a study of cytomegalovirus exposure and HLA in healthy donors. 13 Jbeta primers and 60 Vbeta primers were used for the PCR. Assay used: immunoSEQ multiplex PCR; TCRdb lists only in-frame clones, some missing. The data show nearly 110,000 clones, approximately 80% seen once. The specimen was PBMCs. The source of these receptors is a male donor in good health and CMV-seronegative.

The chain combines TRBV18 with TRBJ2-3, with D possibly matching TRBD2 (7 bases). The CDR3 is 15 amino acids. The germline V gene encodes CDR1 KGHSH and CDR2 LQKENI. The ends were cut back, 6 bases at V and 0 bases at J, with 13 bases in the middle. CDR3 amino acids: CASSRGRLSTDTQYF. DNA of the CDR3: TGTGCCAGCTCGCGGGGGCGACTTAGCACAGATACGCAGTATTTT.

This rearrangement joins TRBV7-2 to TRBJ2-5; maybe TRBD1 (5 bases). Germline V gene lookup returns CDR1 SGHTA and CDR2 FQGNSA. The CDR3 is 14 amino acids. The ends were cut back, 5 bases at V and 2 bases at J, with 12 bases in the middle. This chain's CDR3 is CASSPRQRQETQYF. For the CDR3, the DNA is TGTGCCAGCAGCCCTCGACAGAGACAAGAGACCCAGTACTTC. The entire variable domain, with the rest obtained from reference TRBV7-2 and TRBJ2-5, is as follows: GAGVSQSPSNKVTEKGKDVELRCDPISGHTALYWYRQSLGQGLEFLIYFQGNSAPDKSGLPSDRFSAERTGGSVSTLTIQRTQQEDSAVYLCASSPRQRQETQYFGPGTRLLVL.

This chain joins TRBV11-3 and TRBJ2-2; 13 bases agree with TRBD2. The CDR3 is 17 amino acids. The germline gives CDR1 SGHNT, CDR2 YENEEA. V shed 1 base, J shed 4 bases, and the junction held 3 bases outside the gene matches. The CDR3 DNA reads as TGTGCCAGCAGCTTAGGTGGACTAGCGGGAGCCACCGGGGAGCTGTTTTTT. It translates to CASSLGGLAGATGELFF.

Only one count was recorded for this clone. This chain links TRBV7-2 with TRBJ2-3, with 7 bases matching TRBD1. Germline V gene data show CDR1 as SGHTA and CDR2 as FQGNSA. The V gene end was trimmed by 4 bases and the J gene end by 2 bases; junction bases not matched to a gene: 3. The CDR3 sequence is 14 residues long. The DNA of the CDR3 is TGTGCCAGCAGCTATACAGGGGTCACAGATACGCAGTATTTT. This gives the protein CASSYTGVTDTQYF.

The genes are TRBV18 and TRBJ1-2; no reliable D call. The length of the CDR3 is 13 residues. Germline V gene sequence: CDR1 KGHSH, CDR2 LQKENI. The ends were cut back, 5 bases at V and 3 bases at J, with 10 bases in the middle. DNA of the CDR3: TGTGCCAGCTCATTAACTGTATACTATGGCTACACCTTC. Encoded protein: CASSLTVYYGYTF.

V and J are TRBV30 and TRBJ1-1, with unresolved D. Per germline, CDR1 GTSNPN and CDR2 SVGIG (reference sequence). Trimming took 0 bases from V and 1 from J, leaving 15 bases between them. This CDR3 contains 16 residues. The CDR3 DNA follows: TGTGCCTGGAGTGTACGACGTCAGGCCGGGAACACTGAAGCTTTCTTT. Protein product: CAWSVRRQAGNTEAFF.

The V gene is TRBV6-6, the J gene TRBJ1-2; D remains unclear. From germline, CDR1 is MNHNY and CDR2 SVGAGI (reference sequence). V lost 6 bases, J lost 8 bases, and 13 bases lay in between. CDR3 length equals 12 residues. This CDR3 reads CASSPNGRGYTF. As DNA, the CDR3 is TGTGCCAGCAGCCCAAACGGGAGAGGCTACACCTTC.

This CDR3 is CASSIVTGLDSNQPQHF. In DNA, the CDR3 is TGTGCCAGTAGTATTGTGACAGGGTTGGATAGCAATCAGCCCCAGCATTTT. J is TRBJ1-5 and V is TRBV19; TRBD1 agrees at 7 bases. The germline gives CDR1 LNHDA, CDR2 SQIVND (reference sequence). This CDR3 region has 17 residues. V was pared by 3 bases and J by 0 bases, with 8 bases of the junction left unmatched.

The J gene is TRBJ2-1, the V gene TRBV6-6; TRBD1 agrees at 7 bases. Germline lookup yields CDR1 MNHNY and CDR2 SVGAGI (reference sequence). The length of the CDR3 is 16 residues. After removal of 7 bases from V and 0 bases from J, the junction contained 9 bases not matched to a gene. The CDR3 sequence: CASTPGTASSYNEQFF. In nucleotides, the CDR3 is TGTGCCAGCACACCCGGGACAGCCAGCTCCTACAATGAGCAGTTCTTC.

The DNA of the CDR3 is TGTGCCAGCAGCCAAGTTGATCAAAGACAGGGGTCTGGGGCCAACGTCCTGACTTTC. This translates into CASSQVDQRQGSGANVLTF. The chain is built from TRBV4-2 and TRBJ2-6, with TRBD1 matching over 8 bases. V was pared by 1 base and J by 1 base, with 9 bases of the junction left unmatched. This CDR3 region has 19 residues. Per the germline V gene, CDR1 is LGHNA and CDR2 is YNFKEQ.

The genes are TRBV6-6 and TRBJ2-5, with 8 bases aligning to TRBD1. CDR1 is MNHNY, CDR2 SVGAGI, per germline (reference sequence). This CDR3 has 15 residues. Trimming at V came to 5 bases and at J to 2 bases, leaving 7 bases not matched to a gene. CDR3 coding DNA: TGTGCCAGCAGTACGAGACAGGGGAGGCAAGAGACCCAGTACTTC. It codes for CASSTRQGRQETQYF.

The chain combines TRBV4-1 with TRBJ1-5; the D is unclear. With 2 bases removed from V and 5 bases from J, the gap between germline ends came to 10 bases. Per the germline V gene, CDR1 is MGHRA and CDR2 is YSYEKL. This CDR3 spans 14 amino acids. In nucleotides, the CDR3 is TGCGCCAGCAGCCAAAGACCGGGTTATCAGCCCCAGCATTTT. The encoded protein is CASSQRPGYQPQHF.

The rearrangement links TRBV6-5 to TRBJ2-1; D is undetermined. Trimming left V 3 bases short and J 3 bases short, with 12 bases between. Germline assignment: CDR1 MNHEY and CDR2 SVGAGI. The CDR3 runs to 15 residues. CDR3 sequence (DNA): TGTGCCAGCAGTTATAGTCGCCCGATCTACAATGAGCAGTTCTTC. Its translation: CASSYSRPIYNEQFF.

With respect to this clone: One end of the junction is discordant with germline, which a read error may explain. This chain uses TRBV6-6 with TRBJ1-3; no clear D. The CDR3 sequence is 13 residues long. CDR1 is MNHNY, CDR2 SVGAGI, per germline (reference sequence). The CDR3 DNA reads TGTGCCAGCAGTTACACTTCGATCTCTAACGGAGATTTT. Its protein is CASSYTSISNGDF.

The rearrangement joins TRBV21-1 to TRBJ1-1; TRBD1 was called by the table and not checked on the DNA. TRBV21-1 is a pseudogene segment. CDR3 length: 16 residues. CDR3 bases: TGTGCCAGCAGCATAGACAGGGGTATTGGGGACACTGAAGCTTTCTTT. This gives the protein CASSIDRGIGDTEAFF.